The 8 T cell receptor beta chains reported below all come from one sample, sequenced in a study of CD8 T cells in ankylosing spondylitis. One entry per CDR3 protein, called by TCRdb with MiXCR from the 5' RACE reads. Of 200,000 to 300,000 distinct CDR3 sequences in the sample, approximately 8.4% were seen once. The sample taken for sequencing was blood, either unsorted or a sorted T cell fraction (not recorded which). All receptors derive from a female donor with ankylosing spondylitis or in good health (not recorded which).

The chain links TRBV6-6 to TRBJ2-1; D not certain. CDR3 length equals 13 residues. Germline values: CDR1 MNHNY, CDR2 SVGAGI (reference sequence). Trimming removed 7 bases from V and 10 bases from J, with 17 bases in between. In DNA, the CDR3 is TGTGCCAGCATCCCGACTCCAGGCAGCGAGCAGTTCTTC. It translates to CASIPTPGSEQFF.

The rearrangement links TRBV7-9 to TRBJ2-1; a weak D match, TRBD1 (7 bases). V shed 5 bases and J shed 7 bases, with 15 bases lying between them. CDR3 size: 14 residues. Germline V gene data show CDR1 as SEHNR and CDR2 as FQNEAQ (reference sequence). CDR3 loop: CASSPPAGGNEQFF. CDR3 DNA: TGTGCCAGCAGCCCTCCGGCAGGGGGGAATGAGCAGTTCTTC.

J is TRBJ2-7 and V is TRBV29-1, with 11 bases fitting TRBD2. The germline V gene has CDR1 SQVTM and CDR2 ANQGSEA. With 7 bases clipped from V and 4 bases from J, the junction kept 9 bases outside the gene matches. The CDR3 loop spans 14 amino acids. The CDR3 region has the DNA TGCAGCGCAACGACTAGCGGGAAGTCTTACGAGCAGTACTTC. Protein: CSATTSGKSYEQYF.

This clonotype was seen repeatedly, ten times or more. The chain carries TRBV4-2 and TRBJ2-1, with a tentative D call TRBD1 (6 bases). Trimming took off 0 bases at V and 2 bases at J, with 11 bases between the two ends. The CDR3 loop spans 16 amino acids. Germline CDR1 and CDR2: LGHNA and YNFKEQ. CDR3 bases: TGTGCCAGCAGCCAAGACGGAAGGGGGACCTACAATGAGCAGTTCTTC. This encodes CASSQDGRGTYNEQFF.

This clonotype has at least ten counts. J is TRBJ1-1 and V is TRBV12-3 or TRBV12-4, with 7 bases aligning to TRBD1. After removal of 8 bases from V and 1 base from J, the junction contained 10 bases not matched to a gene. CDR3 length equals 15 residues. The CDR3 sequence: CASGTRQGKNTEAFF. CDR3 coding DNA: TGTGCCAGCGGAACTAGACAGGGAAAGAACACTGAAGCTTTCTTT.

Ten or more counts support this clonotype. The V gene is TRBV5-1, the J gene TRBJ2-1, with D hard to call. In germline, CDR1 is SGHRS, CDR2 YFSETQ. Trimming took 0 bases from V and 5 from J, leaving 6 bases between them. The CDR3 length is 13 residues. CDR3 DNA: TGCGCCAGCAGCTTGGGTCAGCACAATGAGCAGTTCTTC. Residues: CASSLGQHNEQFF.

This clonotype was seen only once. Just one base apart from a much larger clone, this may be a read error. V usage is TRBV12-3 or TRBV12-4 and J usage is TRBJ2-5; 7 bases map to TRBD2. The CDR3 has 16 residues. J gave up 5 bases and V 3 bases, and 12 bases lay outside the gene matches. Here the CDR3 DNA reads TGTGCCAGCAGTTTTAACCTGACTAGCCTCACTGAGACCCAGTACTTC. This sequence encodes CASSFNLTSLTETQYF.

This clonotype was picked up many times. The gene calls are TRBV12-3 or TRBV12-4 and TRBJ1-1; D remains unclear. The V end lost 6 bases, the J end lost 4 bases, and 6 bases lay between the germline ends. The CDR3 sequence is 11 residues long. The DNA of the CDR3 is TGTGCCAGCAGCCAAGGCACTGAAGCTTTCTTT. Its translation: CASSQGTEAFF.